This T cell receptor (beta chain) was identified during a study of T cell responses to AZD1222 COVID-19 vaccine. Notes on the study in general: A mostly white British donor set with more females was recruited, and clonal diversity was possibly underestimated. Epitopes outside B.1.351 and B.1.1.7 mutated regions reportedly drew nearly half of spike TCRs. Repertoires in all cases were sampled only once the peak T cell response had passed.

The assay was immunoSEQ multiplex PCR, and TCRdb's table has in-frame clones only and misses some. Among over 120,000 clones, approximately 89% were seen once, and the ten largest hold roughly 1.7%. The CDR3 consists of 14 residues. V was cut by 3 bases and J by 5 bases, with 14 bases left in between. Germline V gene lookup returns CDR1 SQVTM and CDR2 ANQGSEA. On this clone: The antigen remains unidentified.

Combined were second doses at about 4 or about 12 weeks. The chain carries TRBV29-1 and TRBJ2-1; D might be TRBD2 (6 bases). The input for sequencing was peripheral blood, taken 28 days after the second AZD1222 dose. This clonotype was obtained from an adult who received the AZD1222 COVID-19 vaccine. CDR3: CSVDGGEDDNEQFF. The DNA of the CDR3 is TGCAGCGTTGACGGAGGGGAGGACGACAATGAGCAGTTCTTC.